Presented here are 2 T cell receptor beta chains from one specimen sequenced in a study of blood T cells in healthy people across ages. Through a sample-barcoded 5' primer and a J-beta primer mix, a second PCR was run for roughly 6 to 12 cycles. From the 5' RACE reads, TCRdb called clonotypes with MiXCR, one entry per CDR3 protein. Found here are 1.5 million to 2 million distinct CDR3 sequences, roughly 49% of them singletons; the top ten hold less than 2.5%. The sample taken for sequencing was blood. These receptors originate from a woman aged 35 to 49 in good health.

The rearrangement joins TRBV7-9 to TRBJ2-7, with D perhaps TRBD2 (5 bases). The end of the DNA aligns better with TRBJ2-5, so the J call may be wrong. CDR1 and CDR2 (germline): SEHNR, FQNEAQ (reference sequence). This CDR3 region has 16 residues. CDR3 DNA sequence: TGTGCCAGCAGCTCCGACTACAGCCGCAGGCGAGAGACCCAGTACTTC. Translating it yields CASSSDYSRRRETQYF.

This clonotype was seen a handful of times. The gene calls are TRBV7-2 and TRBJ2-7; 7 nucleotides line up with TRBD1. This CDR3 is 14 amino acids long. Germline values: CDR1 SGHTA, CDR2 FQGNSA. The V and J ends lost 3 bases and 3 bases, in that order; junction bases with no gene match: 5. The CDR3 is CASSFGQVNYEQYF. DNA of the CDR3: TGTGCCAGCAGCTTCGGACAGGTGAACTACGAGCAGTACTTC.